The next 27 T cell receptor beta chains were all read from a single sample in a study of T cells after yellow fever vaccination. TCRdb itself ran the 5' RACE reads through MiXCR, one entry per CDR3 protein. The data contain about 300,000 distinct CDR3 sequences, around 6.8% of them singletons. Material: PBMCs, obtained about 49 days after the first yellow fever vaccination. Source of these receptors: a man younger than 30 who received the YFV17D yellow fever vaccine.

This clonotype appeared a few times. This chain connects TRBV7-2 to TRBJ1-4; D ambiguous. Germline lookup yields CDR1 SGHTA and CDR2 FQGNSA. This CDR3 is built from 11 residues. The V end was cut by 6 bases, the J end by 8 bases, with 7 bases between. DNA for the CDR3: TGTGCCAGCAGTTGGATCGAAAAACTGTTTTTT. Translation: CASSWIEKLFF.

This clonotype turned up a few times. The chain combines TRBV25-1 with TRBJ2-7; 9 nucleotides agree with TRBD1. The CDR3 is made up of 14 amino acids. V was pared by 10 bases and J by 3 bases, with 10 bases of the junction left unmatched. The germline V gene has CDR1 MGHDK and CDR2 SYGVNS. Here the CDR3 reads CATPAGTGFYEQYV. The DNA of the CDR3 is TGTGCCACCCCAGCCGGGACAGGGTTCTACGAGCAGTACGTC.

The chain's CDR3 is CATSDRGQGSDTQYF. CDR3 DNA sequence: TGTGCCACCAGTGATAGGGGACAGGGGTCAGATACGCAGTATTTT. This sequence joins TRBV24-1 and TRBJ2-3; 10 bases line up with TRBD1. The length of the CDR3 is 15 residues. Germline-derived CDR1 and CDR2 are KGHDR and SFDVKD. The V gene end was trimmed by 3 bases and the J gene end by 4 bases; junction bases not matched to a gene: 3.

The chain has TRBV10-3 and TRBJ2-1; TRBD2 might be the D (5 bases). The CDR3 length is 17 residues. Germline-derived CDR1 and CDR2 are ENHRY and SYGVKD. V lost 4 bases to trimming and J lost 0 bases, with 16 bases between them. CDR3 nucleotide sequence: TGTGCCATCAGTGTAACCCCCAGCGGAAGCTCCTACAATGAGCAGTTCTTC. Amino acid sequence: CAISVTPSGSSYNEQFF.

The sample holds a few counts of this clonotype. V is TRBV19 and J is TRBJ2-1, with no clear D. Germline CDR1 reads LNHDA; CDR2 reads SQIVND (reference sequence). Trimming stripped 5 bases from V and 4 bases from J, with 15 bases between. The CDR3 has 15 amino acids. DNA for the CDR3: TGTGCCAGTAGTGAGGCTCCAGCAGAGTACAATGAGCAGTTCTTC. Translated, it gives CASSEAPAEYNEQFF. Together with reference TRBV19 and TRBJ2-1, the CDR3 gives the full variable domain: DGGITQSPKYLFRKEGQNVTLSCEQNLNHDAMYWYRQDPGQGLRLIYYSQIVNDFQKGDIAEGYSVSREKKESFPLTVTSAQKNPTAFYLCASSEAPAEYNEQFFGPGTRLTVL.

This clonotype came up a few times. This chain links TRBV6-5 with TRBJ2-7; D is perhaps TRBD1 (5 bases). Trimming removed 3 bases from V and 1 base from J, with 13 bases in between. There are 15 residues in the CDR3. Germline V gene sequence: CDR1 MNHEY, CDR2 SVGAGI. The CDR3 region has the DNA TGTGCCAGCAGTTATGATCAGGGTAATTCCTACGAGCAGTACTTC. This gives the protein CASSYDQGNSYEQYF.

V and J are TRBV7-3 and TRBJ2-3, with D perhaps matching TRBD2 (6 bases). V lost 4 bases and J lost 5, with 19 bases in between. Germline CDR1 SGHTA, CDR2 FQGTGA. The CDR3 sequence is 16 residues long. The DNA for the CDR3 is TGTGCCAGCAGCTCGGGGACTCCCGGTAGTGGAGATACGCAGTATTTT. It encodes CASSSGTPGSGDTQYF.

This clonotype was observed a few times. The gene calls are TRBV12-3 or TRBV12-4 and TRBJ2-3; TRBD2 aligns across 14 bases. The CDR3 sequence is 16 residues long. J lost 5 bases, V lost 3 bases, and 4 bases had no gene match. DNA of the CDR3: TGTGCCAGCAGTTTGGGACTAGCGGGGGTTGTAGATACGCAGTATTTT. Its protein product is CASSLGLAGVVDTQYF.

The V call is TRBV6-5, the J call TRBJ1-2; D ambiguous. Per germline, CDR1 MNHEY and CDR2 SVGAGI. The ends were cut back, 0 bases at V and 4 bases at J, with 9 bases in the middle. The length of the CDR3 is 14 residues. The CDR3 sequence: CASSYSRQAYGYTF. Here the CDR3 DNA reads TGTGCCAGCAGTTACTCGAGGCAGGCCTATGGCTACACCTTC.

The chain carries TRBV25-1 and TRBJ1-2; D may be TRBD1 (5 bases). Trimming took off 2 bases at V and 4 bases at J, with 11 bases between the two ends. CDR3 length: 14 residues. Germline V gives CDR1 MGHDK, CDR2 SYGVNS. CDR3 DNA sequence: TGTGCCAGCAGTGAACAAGGGGATACCTATGGCTACACCTTC. Translation: CASSEQGDTYGYTF.

This clonotype was counted a few times. The chain combines TRBV7-9 with TRBJ2-2, with no clear D. The CDR3 loop spans 14 amino acids. Looked up from germline, CDR1 is SEHNR and CDR2 is FQNEAQ (reference sequence). Trimming shortened V by 6 bases and J by 4 bases, and 12 bases separated the two germline ends. CDR3 residues: CASRYQPVTGELFF. In DNA, the CDR3 is TGTGCCAGCAGATATCAACCGGTCACCGGGGAGCTGTTTTTT.

This clonotype has just a few counts. The chain couples TRBV5-6 to TRBJ1-3; D not resolved. There are 17 residues in the CDR3. CDR1 and CDR2 from the germline V gene are SGHDT and YYEEEE. With 0 bases removed from V and 3 bases from J, the gap between germline ends came to 16 bases. The CDR3 is CASSLALLPGVGNTIYF. Here the CDR3 DNA reads TGTGCCAGCAGCTTGGCCTTGCTCCCGGGTGTTGGAAACACCATATATTTT.

This clonotype appeared a few times. V and J are TRBV12-3 or TRBV12-4 and TRBJ2-3, with D unresolved. This CDR3 has 14 residues. Trimming took 2 bases from V and 5 from J, leaving 11 bases between them. The CDR3, as DNA: TGTGCCAGCAGTTTATTCGGGTGGGGAGATACGCAGTATTTT. Amino acids: CASSLFGWGDTQYF.

In this sample, this clonotype turned up a few times. The chain recombines TRBV29-1 with TRBJ2-5, with a tentative D call TRBD2 (6 bases). The CDR3 contains 15 residues. Germline CDR1 reads SQVTM; CDR2 reads ANQGSEA. The ends were cut back, 5 bases at V and 2 bases at J, with 18 bases in the middle. CDR3 protein: CSVSPDRGTQETQYF. The CDR3 DNA sequence: TGCAGCGTTAGCCCCGACCGAGGGACTCAAGAGACCCAGTACTTC.

V is TRBV7-9 and J is TRBJ2-4; TRBD1 agrees at 7 bases. Germline V gene data show CDR1 as SEHNR and CDR2 as FQNEAQ (reference sequence). With V trimmed by 7 bases and J by 1 base, 7 bases remained unmatched. CDR3 size: 15 residues. CDR3 in amino acids: CASTLDRAAKNIQYF. The DNA of the CDR3 is TGTGCCAGCACCCTAGACAGGGCTGCCAAAAACATTCAGTACTTC.

This clonotype was seen once. The chain recombines TRBV15 with TRBJ2-7, with 10 bases aligning to TRBD1. CDR3 size: 16 residues. Germline CDR1 is LNHNV and CDR2 is YYDKDF (reference sequence). Losses at the gene ends were 0 bases for V and 2 bases for J; bases not matched to a gene: 4. The CDR3 reads CATSREAGTGAYEQYF. The CDR3 nucleotides read TGTGCCACCAGCAGAGAAGCCGGGACAGGGGCCTACGAGCAGTACTTC.

The chain is built from TRBV21-1 and TRBJ2-7; the table gives TRBD1 as D, unverified against the DNA. TRBV21-1 is assigned pseudogene status. The CDR3 length is 15 residues. The CDR3 DNA reads as TGTGCCAGGGGTAACGGGGGGCGCGGACCCTACGAGCAGTACGTC. The encoded protein is CARGNGGRGPYEQYV.

The chain combines TRBV20-1 with TRBJ2-3; 10 positions match TRBD2. V shed 3 bases, J shed 6 bases, and the junction held 9 bases outside the gene matches. CDR1 DFQATT and CDR2 SNEGSKA come from the germline V gene (reference sequence). The CDR3 totals 15 residues. The CDR3 here is CSASPLSGGEDTQYF. As DNA, the CDR3 is TGCAGTGCTAGCCCTCTAAGCGGGGGGGAGGATACGCAGTATTTT.

This sequence joins TRBV6-2 or TRBV6-3 and TRBJ1-5; D is undetermined. Trimming cost V 2 bases and J 6 bases, with 8 bases left between them. This CDR3 has 13 residues. From germline, CDR1 is MNHEY and CDR2 SVGEGT. CDR3: CASSYGERQPQHF. CDR3 nucleotides: TGTGCCAGCAGTTACGGGGAGCGTCAGCCCCAGCATTTT.

The rearrangement joins TRBV11-2 to TRBJ2-7; D is possibly TRBD2 (6 bases). Between the trimmed V and J ends, which lost 2 bases and 3 bases, there was a span of 11 bases. The V gene's germline CDR1 is SGHAT and CDR2 FQNNGV. The CDR3 is made up of 14 amino acids. CDR3 coding DNA: TGTGCCAGCAGCTTACGGGGGAGTGACTACGAGCAGTACTTC. It yields the protein CASSLRGSDYEQYF. Variable domain in full (rest from reference TRBV11-2 and TRBJ2-7): EAGVAQSPRYKIIEKRQSVAFWCNPISGHATLYWYQQILGQGPKLLIQFQNNGVVDDSQLPKDRFSAERLKGVDSTLKIQPAKLEDSAVYLCASSLRGSDYEQYFGPGTRLTVT.

This clonotype has a handful of counts. CDR3 nucleotide sequence: TGTGCCAGCAGTTTCAACAGGGGACATGAGCAAGAGACCCAGTACTTC. It translates to CASSFNRGHEQETQYF. The V and J genes are TRBV28 and TRBJ2-5; 7 bases fit TRBD1. The CDR3 runs to 16 residues. CDR1 MDHEN and CDR2 SYDVKM come from the germline V gene. Trimming cost V 3 bases and J 2 bases; bases outside gene matches: 9.

There are many counts of this clonotype. The J gene is TRBJ2-6, the V gene TRBV5-1; tentative D call: TRBD1 (5 bases). The germline V gene has CDR1 SGHRS and CDR2 YFSETQ. With 6 bases removed from V and 0 bases from J, the gap between germline ends came to 22 bases. This CDR3 is 19 amino acids long. The CDR3 DNA is TGCGCCAGCATACCCACAGGCTTGCTTAGGGGCTCTGGGGCCAACGTCCTGACTTTC. Translated, it gives CASIPTGLLRGSGANVLTF.

Many counts were recorded for this clonotype. V gene TRBV20-1 combines with J gene TRBJ2-7, with no clear D. Germline CDR1 and CDR2: DFQATT and SNEGSKA (reference sequence). There are 13 residues in the CDR3. Trimming cost V 4 bases and J 0 bases, with 10 bases left between them. CDR3 region: CSAKRTPSYEQYV. CDR3 in DNA: TGCAGTGCTAAGAGGACCCCCTCCTACGAGCAGTACGTC.

The rearrangement links TRBV4-2 to TRBJ1-1; maybe TRBD1 (5 bases). CDR3 length: 13 amino acids. CDR1 is LGHNA, CDR2 YNFKEQ, per germline. V was clipped by 2 bases and J by 7 bases, with 11 bases between them. CDR3 protein: CASSQFDRNEAFF. CDR3 coding DNA: TGTGCCAGCAGCCAATTCGACAGAAATGAAGCTTTCTTT.

This clonotype was seen a handful of times. The chain couples TRBV6-2 or TRBV6-3 to TRBJ2-1; weak D call: TRBD2 (5 bases). The CDR3 sequence is 13 residues long. V lost 7 bases to trimming and J lost 10 bases, with 17 bases between them. CDR1 is MNHEY, CDR2 SVGEGT, per germline. CDR3 loop: CASKREPTREQFF. Written as DNA, the CDR3 is TGTGCCAGCAAGAGGGAACCTACTAGGGAGCAGTTCTTC.

This clonotype was counted only a few times. The V gene is TRBV10-3, the J gene TRBJ2-2, with TRBD1 matching over 9 bases. V trimming: 2 bases; J trimming: 6 bases; junction bases outside the gene matches: 7. Germline assignment: CDR1 ENHRY and CDR2 SYGVKD. This CDR3 is built from 16 residues. CDR3: CAISEAGTGFSGELFF. The CDR3 DNA is TGTGCCATCAGTGAGGCCGGGACAGGGTTTTCCGGGGAGCTGTTTTTT.

There are a few counts of this clonotype. DNA of the CDR3: TGTGCCACCAGCAGCTACAGGGGAGCTCAGCCCCAGCATTTT. This encodes CATSSYRGAQPQHF. The V gene is TRBV15, the J gene TRBJ1-5, with 7 bases identical to TRBD1. The V gene end was trimmed by 3 bases and the J gene end by 6 bases; junction bases not matched to a gene: 5. The CDR3 is 14 residues long. Germline V gives CDR1 LNHNV, CDR2 YYDKDF (reference sequence).